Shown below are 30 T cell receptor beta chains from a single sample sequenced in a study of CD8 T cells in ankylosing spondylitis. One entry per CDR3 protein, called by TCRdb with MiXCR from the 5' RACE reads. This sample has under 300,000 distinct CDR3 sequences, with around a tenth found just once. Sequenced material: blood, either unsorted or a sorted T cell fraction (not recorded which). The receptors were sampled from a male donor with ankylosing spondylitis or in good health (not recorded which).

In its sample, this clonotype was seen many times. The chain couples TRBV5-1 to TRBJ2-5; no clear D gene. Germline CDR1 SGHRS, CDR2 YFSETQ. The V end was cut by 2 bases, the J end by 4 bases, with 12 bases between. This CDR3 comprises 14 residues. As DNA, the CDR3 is TGCGCCAGCAGCTTTGGCCCGAGCCGAGAGACCCAGTACTTC. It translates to CASSFGPSRETQYF.

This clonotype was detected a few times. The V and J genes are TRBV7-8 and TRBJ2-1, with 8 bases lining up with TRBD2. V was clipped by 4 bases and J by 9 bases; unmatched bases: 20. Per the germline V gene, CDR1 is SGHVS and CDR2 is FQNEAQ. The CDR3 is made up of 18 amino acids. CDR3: CASSSRRVIAGPSSEQFF. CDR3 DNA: TGTGCCAGCAGCTCCCGTCGGGTTATAGCGGGGCCTTCCAGTGAGCAGTTCTTC.

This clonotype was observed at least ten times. Here the CDR3 reads CASSWLGTSGGVTEQFF. Here the CDR3 DNA reads TGCGCCAGCAGCTGGCTTGGGACTAGCGGGGGGGTTACTGAGCAGTTCTTC. This chain joins TRBV5-1 and TRBJ2-1; 16 bases map to TRBD2. V gave up 3 bases and J gave up 9 bases; unmatched junction bases: 9. The germline CDR1 and CDR2 sequences are SGHRS and YFSETQ. The CDR3 totals 17 residues.

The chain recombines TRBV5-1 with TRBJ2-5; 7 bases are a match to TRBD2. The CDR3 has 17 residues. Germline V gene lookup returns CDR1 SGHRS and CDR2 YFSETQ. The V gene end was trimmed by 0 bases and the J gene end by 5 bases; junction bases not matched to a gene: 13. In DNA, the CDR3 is TGCGCCAGCAGCTTGGGAAGCCAGCGGGAACGCCATGAGACCCAGTACTTC. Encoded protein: CASSLGSQRERHETQYF.

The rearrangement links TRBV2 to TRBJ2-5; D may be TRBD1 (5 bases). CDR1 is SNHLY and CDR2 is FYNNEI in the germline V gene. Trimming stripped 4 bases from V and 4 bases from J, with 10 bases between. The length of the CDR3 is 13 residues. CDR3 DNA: TGTGCCAGCAGTGTTGTAAGGGGAGAGACCCAGTACTTC. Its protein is CASSVVRGETQYF. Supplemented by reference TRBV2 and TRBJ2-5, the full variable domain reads EPEVTQTPSHQVTQMGQEVILRCVPISNHLYFYWYRQILGQKVEFLVSFYNNEISEKSEIFDDQFSVERPDGSNFTLKIRSTKLEDSAMYFCASSVVRGETQYFGPGTRLLVL.

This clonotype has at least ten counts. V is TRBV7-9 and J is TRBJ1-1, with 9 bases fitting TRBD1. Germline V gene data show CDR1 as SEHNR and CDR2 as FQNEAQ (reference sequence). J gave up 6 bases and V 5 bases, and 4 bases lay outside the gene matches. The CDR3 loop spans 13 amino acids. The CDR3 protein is CASSPTGGSEAFF. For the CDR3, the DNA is TGTGCCAGCAGCCCTACAGGGGGCTCTGAAGCTTTCTTT.

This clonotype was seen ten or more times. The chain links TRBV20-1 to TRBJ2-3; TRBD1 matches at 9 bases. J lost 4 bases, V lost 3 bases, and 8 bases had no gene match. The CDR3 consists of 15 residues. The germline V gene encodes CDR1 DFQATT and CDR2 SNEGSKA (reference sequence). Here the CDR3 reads CSARADRGEADTQYF. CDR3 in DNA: TGCAGTGCTAGGGCGGACAGGGGTGAGGCAGATACGCAGTATTTT.

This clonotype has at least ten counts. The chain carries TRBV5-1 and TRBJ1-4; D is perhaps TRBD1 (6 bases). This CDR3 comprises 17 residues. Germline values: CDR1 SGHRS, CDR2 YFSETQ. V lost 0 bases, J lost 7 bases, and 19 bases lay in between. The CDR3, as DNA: TGCGCCAGCAGCTTGGCTGGTTCGGGGACACGCGGTGAAAAACTGTTTTTT. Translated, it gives CASSLAGSGTRGEKLFF.

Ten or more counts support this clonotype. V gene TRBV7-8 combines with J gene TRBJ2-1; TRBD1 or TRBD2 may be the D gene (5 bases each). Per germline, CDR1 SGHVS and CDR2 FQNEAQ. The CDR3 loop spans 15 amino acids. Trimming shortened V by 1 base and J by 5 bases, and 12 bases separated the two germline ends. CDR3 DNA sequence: TGTGCCAGCAGCTTAGTCGGGACGGATAACAATGAGCAGTTCTTC. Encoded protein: CASSLVGTDNNEQFF.

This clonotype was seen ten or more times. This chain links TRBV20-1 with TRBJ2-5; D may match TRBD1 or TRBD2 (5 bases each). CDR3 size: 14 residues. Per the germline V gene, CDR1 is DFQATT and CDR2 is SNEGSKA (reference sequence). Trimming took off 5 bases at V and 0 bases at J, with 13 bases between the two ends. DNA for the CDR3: TGCAGTGCTTTTGGGGACGGACACCAAGAGACCCAGTACTTC. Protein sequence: CSAFGDGHQETQYF.

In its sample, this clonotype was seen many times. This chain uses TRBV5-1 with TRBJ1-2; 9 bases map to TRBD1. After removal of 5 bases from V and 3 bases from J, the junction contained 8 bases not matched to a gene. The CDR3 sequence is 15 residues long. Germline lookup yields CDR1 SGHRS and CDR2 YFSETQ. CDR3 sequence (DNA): TGCGCCAGCAGTTTCCTCGGGGACAGGGACTATGGCTACACCTTC. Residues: CASSFLGDRDYGYTF. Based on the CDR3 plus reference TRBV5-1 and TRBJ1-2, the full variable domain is KAGVTQTPRYLIKTRGQQVTLSCSPISGHRSVSWYQQTPGQGLQFLFEYFSETQRNKGNFPGRFSGRQFSNSRSEMNVSTLELGDSALYLCASSFLGDRDYGYTFGSGTRLTVV.

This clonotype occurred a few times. The CDR3 DNA follows: TGTGCCAGCAGTCCGAGCGCTAGCGGGGGTGGTGGCATTCAGTACTTC. Encoded protein: CASSPSASGGGGIQYF. This sequence joins TRBV6-2 or TRBV6-3 and TRBJ2-4; 10 bases fit TRBD2. This CDR3 comprises 16 residues. V was clipped by 5 bases and J by 9 bases; unmatched bases: 13. Germline V lookup: CDR1 MNHEY, CDR2 SVGEGT.

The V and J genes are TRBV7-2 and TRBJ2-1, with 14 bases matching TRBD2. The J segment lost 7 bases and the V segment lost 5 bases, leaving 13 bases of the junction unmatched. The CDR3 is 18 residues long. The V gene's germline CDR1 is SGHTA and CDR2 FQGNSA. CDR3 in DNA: TGTGCCAGCAGCCGAGCGACTAGCGGGAGGGTGATATGGAATGAGCAGTTCTTC. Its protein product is CASSRATSGRVIWNEQFF.

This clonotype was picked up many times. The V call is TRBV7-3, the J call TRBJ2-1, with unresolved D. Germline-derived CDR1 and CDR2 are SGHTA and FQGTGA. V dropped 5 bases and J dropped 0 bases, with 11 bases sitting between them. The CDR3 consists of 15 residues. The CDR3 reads CASSHGPSSYNEQFF. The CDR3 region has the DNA TGTGCCAGCAGCCATGGTCCAAGCTCCTACAATGAGCAGTTCTTC.

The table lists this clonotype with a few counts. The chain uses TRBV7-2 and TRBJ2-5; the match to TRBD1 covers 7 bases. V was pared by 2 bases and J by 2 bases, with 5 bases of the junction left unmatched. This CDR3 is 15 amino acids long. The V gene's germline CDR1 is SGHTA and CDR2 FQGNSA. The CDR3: CASSLNGTEQETQYF. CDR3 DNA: TGTGCCAGCAGCTTAAATGGGACAGAGCAAGAGACCCAGTACTTC.

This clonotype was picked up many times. The CDR3 bases are TGTGCCAGCAGCTTTCACATCGGGACTAGAAAACAAGAGACCCAGTACTTC. Translating it yields CASSFHIGTRKQETQYF. This chain connects TRBV7-3 to TRBJ2-5; 8 nucleotides line up with TRBD2. This CDR3 has 17 residues. CDR1 and CDR2 from the germline V gene are SGHTA and FQGTGA. V was clipped by 3 bases and J by 2 bases; unmatched bases: 11.

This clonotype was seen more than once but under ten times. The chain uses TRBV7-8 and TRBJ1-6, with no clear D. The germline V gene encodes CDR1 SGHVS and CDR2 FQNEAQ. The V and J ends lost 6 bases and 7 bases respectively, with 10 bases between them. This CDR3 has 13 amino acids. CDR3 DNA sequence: TGTGCCAGCAGTGAAGATGGGAATTCACCCCTCCACTTT. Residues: CASSEDGNSPLHF.

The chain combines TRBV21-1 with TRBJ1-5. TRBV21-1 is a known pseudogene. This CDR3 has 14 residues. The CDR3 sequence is CASSITLQYQPQHF. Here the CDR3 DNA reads TGTGCCAGCAGCATCACACTTCAATATCAGCCCCAGCATTTT.

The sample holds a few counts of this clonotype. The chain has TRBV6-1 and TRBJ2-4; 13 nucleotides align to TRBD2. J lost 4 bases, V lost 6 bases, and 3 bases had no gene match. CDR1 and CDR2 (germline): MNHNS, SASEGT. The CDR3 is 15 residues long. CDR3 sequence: CASRELAGGKNIQYF. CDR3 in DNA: TGTGCCAGCAGGGAACTAGCGGGAGGGAAAAACATTCAGTACTTC.

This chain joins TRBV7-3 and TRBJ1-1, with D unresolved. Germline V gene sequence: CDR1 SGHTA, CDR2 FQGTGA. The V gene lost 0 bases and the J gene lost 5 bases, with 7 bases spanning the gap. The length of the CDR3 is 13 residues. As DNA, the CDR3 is TGTGCCAGCAGCTTAACGTTGGCGACTGAAGCTTTCTTT. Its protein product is CASSLTLATEAFF.

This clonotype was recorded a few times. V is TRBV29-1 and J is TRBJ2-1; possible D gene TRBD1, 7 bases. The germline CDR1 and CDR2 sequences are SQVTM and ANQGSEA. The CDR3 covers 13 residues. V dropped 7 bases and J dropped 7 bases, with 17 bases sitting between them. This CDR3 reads CSGSRGVRNEQFF. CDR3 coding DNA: TGCAGCGGATCCAGGGGGGTAAGAAATGAGCAGTTCTTC.

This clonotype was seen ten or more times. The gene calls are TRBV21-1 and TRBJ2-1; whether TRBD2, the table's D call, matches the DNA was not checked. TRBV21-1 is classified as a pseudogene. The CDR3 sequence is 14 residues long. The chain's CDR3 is CASSKGGEGYEQFF. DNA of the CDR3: TGTGCCAGCAGCAAAGGCGGGGAGGGATATGAGCAGTTCTTC.

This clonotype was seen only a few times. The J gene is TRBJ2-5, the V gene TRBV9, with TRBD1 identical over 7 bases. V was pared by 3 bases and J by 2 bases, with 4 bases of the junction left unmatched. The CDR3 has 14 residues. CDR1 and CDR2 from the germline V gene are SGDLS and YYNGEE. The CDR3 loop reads CASSGTGDQETQYF. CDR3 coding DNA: TGTGCCAGCAGCGGGACAGGAGATCAAGAGACCCAGTACTTC.

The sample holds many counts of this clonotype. The CDR3 spells CSASGGIDTDTQYF. The CDR3 DNA is TGCAGTGCTAGCGGGGGCATAGACACAGATACGCAGTATTTT. This chain uses TRBV20-1 with TRBJ2-3; either TRBD1 or TRBD2 may supply D (6 bases each). CDR3 size: 14 residues. Trimming shortened V by 3 bases and J by 2 bases, and 12 bases separated the two germline ends. The germline CDR1 and CDR2 sequences are DFQATT and SNEGSKA (reference sequence).

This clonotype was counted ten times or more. CDR3 region: CASSLDSHSGNTIYF. DNA for the CDR3: TGTGCCAGCAGCTTAGACAGCCACTCTGGAAACACCATATATTTT. The rearrangement uses TRBV7-8 and TRBJ1-3; D remains unclear. Looked up from germline, CDR1 is SGHVS and CDR2 is FQNEAQ. The ends were cut back, 1 base at V and 0 bases at J, with 7 bases in the middle. The CDR3 has 15 amino acids.

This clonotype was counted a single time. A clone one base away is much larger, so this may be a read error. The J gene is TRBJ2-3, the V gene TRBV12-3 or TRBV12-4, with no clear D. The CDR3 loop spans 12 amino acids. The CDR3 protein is CANSFGLNTQYF. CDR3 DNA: TGTGCCAACAGTTTCGGCTTAAATACGCAGTATTTT.

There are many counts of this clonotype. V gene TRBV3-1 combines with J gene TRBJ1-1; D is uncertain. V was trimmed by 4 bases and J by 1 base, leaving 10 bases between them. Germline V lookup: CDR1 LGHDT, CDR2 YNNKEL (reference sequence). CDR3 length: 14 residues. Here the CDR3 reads CASSPRLGNTEAFF. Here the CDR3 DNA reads TGTGCCAGCAGCCCCAGACTGGGGAACACTGAAGCTTTCTTT.

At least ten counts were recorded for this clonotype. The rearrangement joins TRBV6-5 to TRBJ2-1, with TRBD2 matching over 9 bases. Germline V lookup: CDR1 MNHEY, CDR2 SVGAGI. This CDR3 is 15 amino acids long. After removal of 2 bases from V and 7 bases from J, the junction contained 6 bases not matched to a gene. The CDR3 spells CASSYRREGLNEQFF. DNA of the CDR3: TGTGCCAGCAGTTACAGGCGGGAGGGTTTAAATGAGCAGTTCTTC.

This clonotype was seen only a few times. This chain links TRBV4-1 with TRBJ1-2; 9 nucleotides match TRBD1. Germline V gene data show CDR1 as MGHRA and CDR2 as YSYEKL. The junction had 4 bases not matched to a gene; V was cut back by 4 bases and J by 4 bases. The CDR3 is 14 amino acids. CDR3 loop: CASSRGQGVYGYTF. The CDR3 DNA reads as TGCGCCAGCAGCCGGGGACAGGGAGTCTATGGCTACACCTTC.

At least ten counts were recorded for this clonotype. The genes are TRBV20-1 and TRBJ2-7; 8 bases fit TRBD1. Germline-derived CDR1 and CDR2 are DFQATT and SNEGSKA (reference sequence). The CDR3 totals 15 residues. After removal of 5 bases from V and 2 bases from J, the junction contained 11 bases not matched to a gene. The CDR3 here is CSAASRGPAPYEQYF. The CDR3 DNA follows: TGCAGTGCTGCAAGCAGGGGGCCCGCTCCCTACGAGCAGTACTTC.